This paragraph covers one T cell receptor (beta chain) sequence. Antigen specificity is unknown. The CDR3 consists of 12 residues. Germline V gene data show CDR1 as SEHNR and CDR2 as FQNEAQ (reference sequence). The V and J ends lost 1 base and 8 bases respectively, with 8 bases between them. This entry is derived from a study of CD8 T cells in Susac syndrome. Findings and limits, study-wide: The authors acknowledged that their TCR sequencing and HLA analysis involved a relatively small number of individuals.

RNA was extracted with the RNeasy kit, and a quantity of 0.5 to 1 ug was reverse transcribed using random hexamers. TCRdb re-called the immunoSEQ multiplex PCR reads with MiXCR, one entry per CDR3 protein. This sample has roughly 120,000 distinct CDR3 sequences; around 94% occur once, and the top ten carry over 0.065%. The clonotype originates from a human donor in good health. The material sequenced was CD4+ T cells from PBMCs. The V gene is TRBV7-9, the J gene TRBJ1-2, with D possibly being TRBD1 (6 bases). CDR3 nucleotides: TGTGCCAGCAGCTTAGAACAGGGAGGCTACACCTTC. Protein product: CASSLEQGGYTF.